A selection of T cell receptor beta chains follows, all from one sample in a study of neoadjuvant anti-PD-1 for oral cavity cancer. This table comes from immunoSEQ multiplex PCR, and its TCRdb copy is limited to in-frame clones, with some not included. Of 13,000 to 15,000 clones in the sample, 50% to 70% were seen once. This material consisted of PBMCs, taken before nivolumab (anti-PD-1) treatment. These receptors originate from a person aged 40 to 85 with oral cavity squamous cell carcinoma. Each CDR3 is given with its conserved first and last residue. The order of the fields is clone size, J gene, D gene, CDR3 length, V gene, CDR3 protein, CDR3 DNA. A D gene is named only where the DNA matches it firmly. Clone size is shown for a subset of rows, as once, few, many or a class of expanded clone.

abundance: NA
j_gene: TRBJ2-5
d_gene: NA
len: 14
v_gene: TRBV11-2
CDR3aa: CASSSIPLTETQYF
CDR3nt: TGTGCCAGCAGTTCGATCCCGCTAACGGAGACCCAGTACTTC

abundance: NA
j_gene: TRBJ1-5
d_gene: NA
len: 13
v_gene: TRBV19
CDR3aa: CASRNRFNQPQHF
CDR3nt: TGTGCCAGTAGAAACAGATTCAATCAGCCCCAGCATTTT

abundance: NA
j_gene: TRBJ1-4
d_gene: TRBD1
len: 15
v_gene: TRBV5-8
CDR3aa: CASHQQGAAEEKLFF
CDR3nt: TGTGCCAGCCACCAACAGGGGGCGGCGGAGGAAAAACTGTTTTTT

abundance: NA
j_gene: TRBJ2-7
d_gene: TRBD2
len: 15
v_gene: TRBV7-8
CDR3aa: CASSLASGLVREQYF
CDR3nt: TGTGCCAGCAGCTTAGCCTCGGGACTAGTTCGCGAGCAGTACTTC

abundance: NA
j_gene: TRBJ1-1
d_gene: TRBD1
len: 14
v_gene: TRBV27
CDR3aa: CASSVSGGNTEAFF
CDR3nt: TGTGCCAGCAGTGTATCAGGGGGTAACACTGAAGCTTTCTTT

abundance: few
j_gene: TRBJ1-1
d_gene: TRBD1
len: 16
v_gene: TRBV4-1
CDR3aa: CASSQTETGVNTEAFF
CDR3nt: TGCGCCAGCAGCCAAACTGAGACAGGGGTGAACACTGAAGCTTTCTTT

abundance: NA
j_gene: TRBJ2-1
d_gene: NA
len: 14
v_gene: TRBV28
CDR3aa: CASTGRSSYNEQFF
CDR3nt: TGTGCCAGCACCGGAAGGAGCTCCTACAATGAGCAGTTCTTC

abundance: NA
j_gene: TRBJ1-5
d_gene: NA
len: 15
v_gene: TRBV6-1
CDR3aa: CASSEAGGQVQPQHF
CDR3nt: TGTGCCAGCAGTGAAGCGGGGGGGCAGGTTCAGCCCCAGCATTTT

abundance: NA
j_gene: TRBJ2-3
d_gene: NA
len: 12
v_gene: TRBV7-9
CDR3aa: CASSLDGNTQYF
CDR3nt: TGTGCCAGCAGCTTAGACGGAAATACGCAGTATTTT

abundance: NA
j_gene: TRBJ2-2
d_gene: NA
len: 16
v_gene: TRBV6-6
CDR3aa: CASSRGGFANTGELFF
CDR3nt: TGTGCCAGCAGCCGAGGGGGATTCGCGAACACCGGGGAGCTGTTTTTT

abundance: NA
j_gene: TRBJ2-1
d_gene: TRBD2
len: 11
v_gene: TRBV6-6
CDR3aa: CASRGDNEQFF
CDR3nt: TGTGCTTCCCGGGGGGACAATGAGCAGTTCTTC

abundance: NA
j_gene: TRBJ1-5
d_gene: NA
len: 11
v_gene: TRBV6-5
CDR3aa: CASSYSPPQHF
CDR3nt: TGTGCCAGCAGTTACAGCCCTCCCCAGCATTTT

abundance: NA
j_gene: TRBJ1-1
d_gene: NA
len: 17
v_gene: TRBV7-9
CDR3aa: CASSLDAAQGENTEAFF
CDR3nt: TGTGCCAGCAGCTTAGACGCGGCCCAGGGTGAGAACACTGAAGCTTTCTTT

abundance: once
j_gene: TRBJ2-3
d_gene: TRBD2
len: 16
v_gene: TRBV5-1
CDR3aa: CASSLGSSGITDTQYF
CDR3nt: TGCGCCAGCAGCTTGGGCTCTAGCGGGATCACAGATACGCAGTATTTT